One sample yielded the 4 T cell receptor beta chains listed below, sequenced in a study of blood T cells in healthy people across ages. Together with a sample-barcoded 5' primer, a J-beta primer mix was included in a second PCR lasting roughly 6 to 12 cycles. Each CDR3 protein gets one entry after TCRdb re-called the 5' RACE reads with MiXCR. Of 1.5 million to 2 million distinct CDR3 sequences in the sample, about 39% were seen once. The sequencing input was blood. The receptors derive from a human donor in good health.

The chain uses TRBV28 and TRBJ2-1; 10 nucleotides line up with TRBD2. There are 16 residues in the CDR3. Germline V gene data show CDR1 as MDHEN and CDR2 as SYDVKM. The J segment lost 0 bases and the V segment lost 6 bases, leaving 5 bases of the junction unmatched. CDR3 in amino acids: CASSPQRGGSYNEQFF. CDR3 coding DNA: TGTGCCAGCAGCCCCCAGCGGGGGGGCTCCTACAATGAGCAGTTCTTC.

The chain recombines TRBV5-1 with TRBJ2-4; 12 nucleotides line up with TRBD2. The end of the DNA aligns better with TRBJ2-7, so the J call may be wrong. The CDR3 sequence is 18 residues long. CDR1 is SGHRS, CDR2 YFSETQ, per germline. CDR3 in DNA: TGCGCCAGCAGCTTGTTGTCCGCGACTAGCGGGGGTCCCTACGAGCAGTACTTC. Translating gives CASSLLSATSGGPYEQYF.

The V gene is TRBV7-2, the J gene TRBJ2-3; D is uncertain. Per germline, CDR1 SGHTA and CDR2 FQGNSA. CDR3 length: 16 amino acids. Trimming removed 2 bases from V and 0 bases from J, with 12 bases in between. This chain's CDR3 is CASSLRGEISTDTQYF. The CDR3 nucleotides read TGTGCCAGCAGCTTACGAGGAGAGATTAGCACAGATACGCAGTATTTT.

There are a few counts of this clonotype. This chain joins TRBV7-2 and TRBJ1-2; 7 bases align to TRBD1. CDR1 is SGHTA and CDR2 is FQGNSA in the germline V gene. The CDR3 runs 14 residues. Trimming took 3 bases from V and 5 from J; bases not matched to a gene: 6. As DNA, the CDR3 is TGTGCCAGCAGCTTTCCGGGACAGAGATATGGCTACACCTTC. Residues: CASSFPGQRYGYTF.